The sequence of this T cell receptor (beta chain) was determined in a study of cytomegalovirus exposure and HLA in healthy donors. The PCR had 60 Vbeta and 13 Jbeta primers. Measured with immunoSEQ multiplex PCR; TCRdb has only the in-frame clones, and not every one. The profile shows around 180,000 clones, roughly 74% of them singletons. About this clone: The antigen is not known.

The V gene end was trimmed by 2 bases and the J gene end by 5 bases; junction bases not matched to a gene: 7. This CDR3 is built from 15 residues. Germline-derived CDR1 and CDR2 are MNHEY and SVGAGI. Notes on the study in general: Equally common other TCR beta chains were less clonally expanded than HLA-associated ones, a later analysis found. 164 TCR beta chains were listed as cytomegalovirus-associated. The majority of TCR sequences were rare, yet some public TCRs appeared in many donors. Among the CMV-associated chains, a few were confirmed in vitro as specific for CMV antigens.

The sequence was obtained from a woman aged 30 to 39 in good health and CMV-seropositive. Sequenced material: PBMCs. The chain is built from TRBV6-5 and TRBJ2-5; TRBD1 agrees at 8 bases. Written as DNA, the CDR3 is TGTGCCAGCAGTTACCAATCAGGGGGCAGGGAGACCCAGTACTTC. It encodes CASSYQSGGRETQYF.